A single T cell receptor (beta chain) is shown here with its context. The data were produced by immunoSEQ multiplex PCR, yet TCRdb's version contains in-frame clones alone and is incomplete. The table lists under 350,000 clones, just under 90% of them singletons. Enrollees, about 18 to 89 years old, lived in 24 US areas. The source of the sample is a study of blood T cell repertoires in COVID-19. Study context: T cells, B-cell-depleted T cells, or PBMCs provided the cDNA or gDNA that served as material.

The specimen sequenced was PBMCs or T cells enriched from blood (not recorded which). This TCR was sampled from a woman aged 55-69 years who had recovered from COVID-19.

The CDR3 loop reads CASSRADRDNQPQHF. The CDR3 bases are TGTGCCAGCAGCCGAGCGGACAGGGACAATCAGCCCCAGCATTTT. The V gene is TRBV7-9, the J gene TRBJ1-5, with 8 bases that match TRBD1. The germline CDR1 and CDR2 sequences are SEHNR and FQNEAQ (reference sequence). After removal of 5 bases from V and 3 bases from J, the junction contained 6 bases not matched to a gene. CDR3 length: 15 residues.